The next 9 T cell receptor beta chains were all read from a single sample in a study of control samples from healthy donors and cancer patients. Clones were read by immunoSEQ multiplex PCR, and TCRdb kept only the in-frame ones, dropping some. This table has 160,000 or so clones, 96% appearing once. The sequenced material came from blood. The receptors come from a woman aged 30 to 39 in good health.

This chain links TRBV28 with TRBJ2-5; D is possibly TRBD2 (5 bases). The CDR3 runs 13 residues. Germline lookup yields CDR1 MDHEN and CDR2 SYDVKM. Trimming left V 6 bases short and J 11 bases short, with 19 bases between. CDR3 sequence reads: CASSPPADSGQYF. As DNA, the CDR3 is TGTGCCAGCAGCCCCCCAGCGGACTCCGGGCAGTACTTC.

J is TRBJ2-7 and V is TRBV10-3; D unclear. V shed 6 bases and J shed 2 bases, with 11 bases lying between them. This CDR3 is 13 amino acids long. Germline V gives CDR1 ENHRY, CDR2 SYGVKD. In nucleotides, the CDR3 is TGTGCCATCAGCCCGACGGATACCTACGAGCAGTACTTC. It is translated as CAISPTDTYEQYF.

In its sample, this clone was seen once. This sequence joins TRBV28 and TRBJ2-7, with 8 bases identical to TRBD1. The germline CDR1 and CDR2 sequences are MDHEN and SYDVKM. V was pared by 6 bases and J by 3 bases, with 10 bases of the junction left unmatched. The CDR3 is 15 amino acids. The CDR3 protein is CASSPTPGQVYEQYF. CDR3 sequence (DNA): TGTGCCAGCAGCCCGACCCCGGGACAGGTCTACGAGCAGTACTTC.

The CDR3 coding sequence is TGTGCCTGGAGTGTACGGGAGGCCGGGAGGTCACCCCTCCACTTT. It is translated as CAWSVREAGRSPLHF. The chain joins TRBV30 to TRBJ1-6, with D uncertain. The CDR3 is 15 residues long. Trimming removed 0 bases from V and 10 bases from J, with 16 bases in between. Germline loops: CDR1 GTSNPN, CDR2 SVGIG (reference sequence).

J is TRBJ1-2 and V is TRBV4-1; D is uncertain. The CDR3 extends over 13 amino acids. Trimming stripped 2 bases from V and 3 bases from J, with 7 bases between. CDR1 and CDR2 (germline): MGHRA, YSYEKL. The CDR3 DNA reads TGCGCCAGCAGCCAAATAGACCACTATGGCTACACCTTC. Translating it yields CASSQIDHYGYTF.

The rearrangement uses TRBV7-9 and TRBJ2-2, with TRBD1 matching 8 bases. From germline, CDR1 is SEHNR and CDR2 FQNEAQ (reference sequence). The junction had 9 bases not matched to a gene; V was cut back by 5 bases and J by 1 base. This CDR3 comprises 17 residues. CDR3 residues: CASSPQTGTGNTGELFF. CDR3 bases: TGTGCCAGCAGCCCTCAGACCGGGACAGGGAACACCGGGGAGCTGTTTTTT.

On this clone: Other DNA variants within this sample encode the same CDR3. Here the CDR3 reads CASSYQGAYQPQHF. CDR3 nucleotides: TGTGCCAGCAGTTACCAGGGGGCATATCAGCCCCAGCATTTT. The chain has TRBV2 and TRBJ1-5; 8 bases line up with TRBD1. There are 14 residues in the CDR3. Looked up from germline, CDR1 is SNHLY and CDR2 is FYNNEI. Unmatched junction bases numbered 5, after V lost 5 bases and J lost 5 bases. Looking up the rest from reference TRBV2 and TRBJ1-5 gives the full variable domain: EPEVTQTPSHQVTQMGQEVILRCVPISNHLYFYWYRQILGQKVEFLVSFYNNEISEKSEIFDDQFSVERPDGSNFTLKIRSTKLEDSAMYFCASSYQGAYQPQHFGDGTRLSIL.

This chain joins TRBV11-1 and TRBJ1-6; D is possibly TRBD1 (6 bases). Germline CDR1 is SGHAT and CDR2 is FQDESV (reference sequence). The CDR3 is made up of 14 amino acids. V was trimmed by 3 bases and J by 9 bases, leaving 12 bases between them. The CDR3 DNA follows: TGTGCCAGCAGCTTCTGGGGGGCCGGTTCACCCCTCCACTTT. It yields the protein CASSFWGAGSPLHF.

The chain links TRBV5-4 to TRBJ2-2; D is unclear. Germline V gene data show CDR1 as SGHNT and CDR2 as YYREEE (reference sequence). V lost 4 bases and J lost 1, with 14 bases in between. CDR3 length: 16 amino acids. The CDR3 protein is CASSPTQKVNTGELFF. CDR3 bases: TGTGCCAGCAGCCCGACACAAAAAGTGAACACCGGGGAGCTGTTTTTT.